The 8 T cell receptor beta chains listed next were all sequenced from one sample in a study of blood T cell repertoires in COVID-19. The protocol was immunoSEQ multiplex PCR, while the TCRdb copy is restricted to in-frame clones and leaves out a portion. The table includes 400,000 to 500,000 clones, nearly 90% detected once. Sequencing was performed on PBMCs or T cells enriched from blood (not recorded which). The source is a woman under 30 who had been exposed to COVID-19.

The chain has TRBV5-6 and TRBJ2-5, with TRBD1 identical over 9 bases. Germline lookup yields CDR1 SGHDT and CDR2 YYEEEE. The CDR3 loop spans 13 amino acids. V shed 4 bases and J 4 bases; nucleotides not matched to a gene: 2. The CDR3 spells CASSGGQGETQYF. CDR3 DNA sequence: TGTGCCAGCAGCGGGGGACAGGGAGAGACCCAGTACTTC.

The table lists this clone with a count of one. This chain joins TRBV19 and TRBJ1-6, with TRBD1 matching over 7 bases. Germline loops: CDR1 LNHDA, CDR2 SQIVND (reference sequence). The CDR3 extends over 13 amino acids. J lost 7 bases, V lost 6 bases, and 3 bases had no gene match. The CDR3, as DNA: TGTGCCAGTAGCGGGGGACAGAATTCACCCCTCCACTTT. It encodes CASSGGQNSPLHF.

CDR3 DNA: TGTGCCAGCAGCTTAACGTTAACAGGCGAGCAGTACTTC. Its protein is CASSLTLTGEQYF. The chain has TRBV7-3 and TRBJ2-7; maybe TRBD1 (5 bases). V dropped 0 bases and J dropped 6 bases, with 9 bases sitting between them. The CDR3 consists of 13 residues. The V gene's germline CDR1 is SGHTA and CDR2 FQGTGA. The whole variable domain, filled in from reference TRBV7-3 and TRBJ2-7, reads GAGVSQTPSNKVTEKGKYVELRCDPISGHTALYWYRQSLGQGPEFLIYFQGTGAADDSGLPNDRFFAVRPEGSVSTLKIQRTERGDSAVYLCASSLTLTGEQYFGPGTRLTVT.

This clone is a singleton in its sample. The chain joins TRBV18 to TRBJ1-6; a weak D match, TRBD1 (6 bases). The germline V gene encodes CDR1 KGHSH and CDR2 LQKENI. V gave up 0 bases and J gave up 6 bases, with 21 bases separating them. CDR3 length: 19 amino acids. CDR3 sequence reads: CASSPPSRRVGTSNSPLHF. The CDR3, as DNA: TGTGCCAGCTCACCACCATCGCGTAGGGTTGGGACAAGTAATTCACCCCTCCACTTT.

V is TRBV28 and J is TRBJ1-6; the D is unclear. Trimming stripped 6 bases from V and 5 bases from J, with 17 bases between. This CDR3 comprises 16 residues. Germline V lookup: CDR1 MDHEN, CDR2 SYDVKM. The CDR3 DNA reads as TGTGCCAGCAGGCCCTCGTGGGGAGGCCATAATTCACCCCTCCACTTT. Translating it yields CASRPSWGGHNSPLHF.

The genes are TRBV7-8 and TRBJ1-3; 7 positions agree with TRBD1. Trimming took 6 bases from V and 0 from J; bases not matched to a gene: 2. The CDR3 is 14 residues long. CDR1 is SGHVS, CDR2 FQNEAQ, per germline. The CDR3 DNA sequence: TGTGCCAGCAGTCGGGACAGCTCTGGAAACACCATATATTTT. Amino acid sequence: CASSRDSSGNTIYF.

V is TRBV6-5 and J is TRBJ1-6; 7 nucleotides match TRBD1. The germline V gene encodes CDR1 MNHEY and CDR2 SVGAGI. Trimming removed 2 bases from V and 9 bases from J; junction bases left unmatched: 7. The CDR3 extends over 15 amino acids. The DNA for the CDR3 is TGTGCCAGCAGTTACGGGACAGTGAGAGGTTCACCCCTCCACTTT. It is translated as CASSYGTVRGSPLHF.

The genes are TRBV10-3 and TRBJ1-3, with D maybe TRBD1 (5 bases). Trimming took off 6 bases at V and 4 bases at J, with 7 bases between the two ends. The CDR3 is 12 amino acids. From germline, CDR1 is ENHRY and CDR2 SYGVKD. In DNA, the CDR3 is TGTGCCATCAGGGGGCTGGGAAACACCATATATTTT. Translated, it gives CAIRGLGNTIYF.